This entry lists 17 T cell receptor beta chains sequenced from one sample in a study of cytomegalovirus exposure and HLA in healthy donors. PCR primers comprised 60 Vbeta and 13 Jbeta primers. Assay used: immunoSEQ multiplex PCR; TCRdb lists only in-frame clones, some missing. In the table there are 160,000 or so clones, roughly two thirds of which are singletons. The sample consisted of PBMCs. All receptors come from a woman aged 25 to 39 in good health and CMV-seronegative.

This chain links TRBV9 with TRBJ2-7; D uncertain. The CDR3 is 13 amino acids. Trimming removed 1 base at V and 1 base at J, with 6 bases between. Germline V gene data show CDR1 as SGDLS and CDR2 as YYNGEE. CDR3 amino acids: CASSVSQSYEQYF. The CDR3 DNA is TGTGCCAGCAGCGTATCCCAATCCTACGAGCAGTACTTC.

The chain is built from TRBV6-1 and TRBJ1-1, with D possibly TRBD1 on 5 matching bases. Deletions cut 7 bases from V and 4 bases from J, with 10 bases between. The CDR3 is made up of 12 amino acids. Germline lookup yields CDR1 MNHNS and CDR2 SASEGT. This CDR3 reads CASIRGSTEAFF. DNA for the CDR3: TGTGCCAGCATAAGGGGTAGCACTGAAGCTTTCTTT.

The chain uses TRBV5-1 and TRBJ1-1, with D perhaps TRBD1 (6 bases). Germline CDR1 and CDR2: SGHRS and YFSETQ. V was clipped by 0 bases and J by 2 bases, with 11 bases between them. The CDR3 consists of 15 residues. Here the CDR3 DNA reads TGCGCCAGCAGCTTGGTTGCAGGGGTTAACACTGAAGCTTTCTTT. Residues: CASSLVAGVNTEAFF.

This sequence joins TRBV11-2 and TRBJ1-1, with D possibly TRBD1 on 5 matching bases. The V gene lost 4 bases and the J gene lost 3 bases, with 12 bases spanning the gap. The CDR3 runs 14 residues. Per germline, CDR1 SGHAT and CDR2 FQNNGV. In nucleotides, the CDR3 is TGTGCCAGCAGCTGGGACTTTGTCTACACTGAAGCTTTCTTT. Translating gives CASSWDFVYTEAFF.

This rearrangement joins TRBV5-1 to TRBJ2-7, with a weak D call TRBD2 (5 bases). The germline V and J ends were trimmed by 3 bases and 3 bases, with 13 bases remaining between them. Looked up from germline, CDR1 is SGHRS and CDR2 is YFSETQ. The CDR3 covers 14 residues. The DNA of the CDR3 is TGCGCCAGCAGCTCCCGGGGTGGGGACTACGAGCAGTACTTC. It yields the protein CASSSRGGDYEQYF.

The CDR3 reads CASKVRGNSPLHF. CDR3 in DNA: TGTGCCAGCAAGGTCAGGGGCAATTCACCCCTCCACTTT. This chain connects TRBV28 to TRBJ1-6, with D possibly matching TRBD1 (6 bases). CDR3 length: 13 amino acids. Per germline, CDR1 MDHEN and CDR2 SYDVKM. Trimming removed 7 bases from V and 7 bases from J, with 11 bases in between.

The gene calls are TRBV6-5 and TRBJ1-5; 8 bases fit TRBD1. V was clipped by 6 bases and J by 16 bases; unmatched bases: 14. The V gene's germline CDR1 is MNHEY and CDR2 SVGAGI. CDR3 length equals 13 residues. The CDR3 protein is CASRPAGQGRVHF. The CDR3 coding sequence is TGTGCCAGCAGACCCGCAGGACAGGGAAGGGTTCATTTT.

The chain employs TRBV15 and TRBJ1-6; the match to TRBD1 covers 10 bases. CDR1 is LNHNV, CDR2 YYDKDF, per germline (reference sequence). The CDR3 consists of 17 residues. The trim removed 0 bases at V and 7 bases at J, leaving 6 bases unmatched. CDR3 protein: CATSRDRDRGMNSPLHF. The DNA for the CDR3 is TGTGCCACCAGCAGAGACCGGGACAGGGGTATGAATTCACCCCTCCACTTT.

This clone was seen a few times. The rearrangement uses TRBV27 and TRBJ1-4; TRBD1 matches 7 bases. CDR3 length: 15 amino acids. Per the germline V gene, CDR1 is MNHEY and CDR2 is SMNVEV (reference sequence). The V segment lost 5 bases and the J segment 2 bases; nucleotides outside the gene matches: 5. CDR3 amino acids: CASSLYRGTNEKLFF. CDR3 coding DNA: TGTGCCAGCAGTCTTTACAGGGGCACTAATGAAAAACTGTTTTTT.

The chain employs TRBV10-3 and TRBJ2-7; TRBD1 agrees at 9 bases. The germline V gene has CDR1 ENHRY and CDR2 SYGVKD. V shed 5 bases, J shed 7 bases, and the junction held 9 bases outside the gene matches. This CDR3 is built from 14 residues. The chain's CDR3 is CAISSRDREGEQYF. CDR3 bases: TGTGCCATCAGTAGCCGGGACAGGGAGGGTGAGCAGTACTTC.

As to this clone: An end of the junction does not agree with germline; a read error may underlie this. The V gene is TRBV7-9, the J gene TRBJ2-6, with a weak D call TRBD1 (5 bases). Germline CDR1 and CDR2: SEHNR and FQNEAQ (reference sequence). The CDR3 length is 15 residues. CDR3 amino acids: CSSSLQGVGANVLTF. CDR3 nucleotide sequence: TGTTCCAGCAGCTTACAAGGGGTTGGGGCCAACGTCCTGACTTTC.

The gene calls are TRBV5-6 and TRBJ2-7; TRBD2 agrees at 8 bases. V trimming: 7 bases; J trimming: 3 bases; junction bases outside the gene matches: 15. Germline CDR1 is SGHDT and CDR2 is YYEEEE. The CDR3 length is 16 residues. The DNA of the CDR3 is TGTGCCAGCGGCCCCGGGGGGGGCTTCGGGTACTACGAGCAGTACTTC. It specifies CASGPGGGFGYYEQYF.

The CDR3 region is CSVVVLLTRGYEQYF. CDR3 nucleotide sequence: TGCAGCGTTGTTGTTCTTCTAACCAGGGGCTACGAGCAGTACTTC. V and J are TRBV29-1 and TRBJ2-5; D is possibly TRBD1 (6 bases). The closer fit of TRBJ2-7 to the DNA end suggests the J call may be wrong. CDR3 length: 15 residues. The V gene's germline CDR1 is SQVTM and CDR2 ANQGSEA.

This clone turned up a few times. The chain is built from TRBV11-2 and TRBJ1-1; D unclear. The CDR3 is 11 residues long. Per germline, CDR1 SGHAT and CDR2 FQNNGV. Between the trimmed V and J ends, which lost 3 bases and 11 bases, there was a span of 10 bases. The CDR3 loop reads CASSFRHGAFF. The CDR3 DNA is TGTGCCAGCAGCTTTAGACACGGCGCTTTCTTT. Using reference TRBV11-2 and TRBJ1-1 for the parts outside the CDR3, the full variable domain is EAGVAQSPRYKIIEKRQSVAFWCNPISGHATLYWYQQILGQGPKLLIQFQNNGVVDDSQLPKDRFSAERLKGVDSTLKIQPAKLEDSAVYLCASSFRHGAFFGQGTRLTVV.

CDR3 nucleotide sequence: TGTGCCAGCAGTTACCAGCTAGCGGGAGATTTAAGCACAGATACGCAGTATTTT. This translates into CASSYQLAGDLSTDTQYF. The chain is built from TRBV27 and TRBJ2-3; TRBD2 agrees at 10 bases. Germline CDR1 and CDR2: MNHEY and SMNVEV (reference sequence). Trimming removed 4 bases from V and 0 bases from J; junction bases left unmatched: 10. The CDR3 length is 18 residues.

J is TRBJ1-4 and V is TRBV19, with 9 bases matching TRBD1. Per germline, CDR1 LNHDA and CDR2 SQIVND (reference sequence). With V trimmed by 4 bases and J by 7 bases, 7 bases remained unmatched. There are 15 residues in the CDR3. The chain's CDR3 is CASSTTGTGTEKLFF. CDR3 DNA sequence: TGTGCCAGTAGTACAACCGGGACAGGGACTGAAAAACTGTTTTTT.

This clone has only a few counts. The chain is built from TRBV5-4 and TRBJ2-2; 7 nucleotides line up with TRBD1. Germline assignment: CDR1 SGHNT and CDR2 YYREEE (reference sequence). This CDR3 comprises 15 residues. Germline trimming cut 9 bases from V and 1 base from J; bases unmatched to any gene: 9. The CDR3 is CATSAGTVNTGELFF. Here the CDR3 DNA reads TGTGCCACCTCAGCCGGGACAGTGAACACCGGGGAGCTGTTTTTT. The full variable domain, with the rest looked up from reference TRBV5-4 and TRBJ2-2, is ETGVTQSPTHLIKTRGQQVTLRCSSQSGHNTVSWYQQALGQGPQFIFQYYREEENGRGNFPPRFSGLQFPNYSSELNVNALELDDSALYLCATSAGTVNTGELFFGEGSRLTVL.